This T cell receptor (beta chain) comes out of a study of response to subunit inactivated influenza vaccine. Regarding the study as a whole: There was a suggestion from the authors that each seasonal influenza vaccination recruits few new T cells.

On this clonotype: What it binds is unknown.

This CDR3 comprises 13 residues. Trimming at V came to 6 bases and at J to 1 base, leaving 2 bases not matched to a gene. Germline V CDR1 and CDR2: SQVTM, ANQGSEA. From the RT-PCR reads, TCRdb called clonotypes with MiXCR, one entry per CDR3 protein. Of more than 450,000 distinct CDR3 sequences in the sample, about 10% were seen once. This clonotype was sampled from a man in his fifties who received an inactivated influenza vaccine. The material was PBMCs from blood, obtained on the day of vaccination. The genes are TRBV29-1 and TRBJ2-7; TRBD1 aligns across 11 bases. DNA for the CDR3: TGCAGCGTCGGACAGGGGGCTTCCTACGAGCAGTACTTC. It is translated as CSVGQGASYEQYF.